This T cell receptor beta chain was observed in a study of beta chain features in type 1 diabetes. Reverse transcribing all isolated RNA meant expressed TCRB transcripts were sequenced. Some clones are missing from TCRdb's copy, which holds only in-frame ones; the method was immunoSEQ multiplex PCR. The repertoire consists of about 250,000 clones, with around an eighth occurring once and the leading ten covering about 0.027%. This clone turned up a few times. What it binds is not known. Germline V lookup: CDR1 SGHDT, CDR2 YYEEEE. The CDR3 sequence is 14 residues long. V was pared by 2 bases and J by 10 bases, with 4 bases of the junction left unmatched. Study results and limitations: Here, the possible influence of HLA type (on TCRB rearrangement) remained unresolved.

The TCR sequence derives from a woman between 40 and 55 years old in good health. The chain has TRBV5-6 and TRBJ1-6; 9 bases line up with TRBD1. Input material: naive CD4+ T cells from blood. The CDR3, as DNA: TGTGCCAGCAGCTTCCGGGACAGGGTATCACCCCTCCACTTT. It specifies CASSFRDRVSPLHF. Using reference TRBV5-6 and TRBJ1-6 for the parts outside the CDR3, the full variable domain is DAGVTQSPTHLIKTRGQQVTLRCSPKSGHDTVSWYQQALGQGPQFIFQYYEEEERQRGNFPDRFSGHQFPNYSSELNVNALLLGDSALYLCASSFRDRVSPLHFGNGTRLTVT.